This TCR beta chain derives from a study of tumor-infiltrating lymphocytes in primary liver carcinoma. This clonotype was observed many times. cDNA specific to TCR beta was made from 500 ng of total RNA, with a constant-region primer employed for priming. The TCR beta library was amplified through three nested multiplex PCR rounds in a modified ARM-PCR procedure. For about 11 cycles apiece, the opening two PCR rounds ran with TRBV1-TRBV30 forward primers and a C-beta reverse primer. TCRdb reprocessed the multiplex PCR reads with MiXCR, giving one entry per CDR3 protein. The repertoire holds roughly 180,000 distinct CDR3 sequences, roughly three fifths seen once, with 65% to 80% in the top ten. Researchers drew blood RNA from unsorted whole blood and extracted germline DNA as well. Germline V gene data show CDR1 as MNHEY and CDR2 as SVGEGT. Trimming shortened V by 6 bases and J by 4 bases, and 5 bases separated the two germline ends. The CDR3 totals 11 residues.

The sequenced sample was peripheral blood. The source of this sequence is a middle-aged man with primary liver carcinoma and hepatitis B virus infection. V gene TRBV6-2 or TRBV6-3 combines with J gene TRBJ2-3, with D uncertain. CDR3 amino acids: CASSPADTQYF. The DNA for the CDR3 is TGTGCCAGCAGCCCCGCAGATACGCAGTATTTT.